This T cell receptor beta chain came from a study of T cells in Graves' hyperthyroidism and ophthalmopathy. Each person with ophthalmopathy scored at least 3 on the Clinical Activity Score, reached NOSPECS grade 4 or higher, and had been ill under 3 months. Amplification targeted TCR beta CDR3 regions from RNA transcripts. HTBI primers were employed in a first-round RT-PCR of the TCR CDR3. TCRdb re-analysed the multiplex PCR reads in MiXCR, keeping a single row per CDR3 protein. The table includes 250,000 to 350,000 distinct CDR3 sequences, around 15% detected once. Germline loops: CDR1 MNHNS, CDR2 SASEGT. CDR3 length equals 13 residues. The V end lost 5 bases, the J end lost 3 bases, and 10 bases lay between the germline ends.

The chain carries TRBV6-1 and TRBJ1-1, with D hard to call. The material sequenced was blood. This clonotype originated in a woman aged 60 to 75 with Graves' ophthalmopathy. The DNA of the CDR3 is TGTGCCAGCAGTTTATTGTGGGACACTGAAGCTTTCTTT. Translated, it gives CASSLLWDTEAFF.